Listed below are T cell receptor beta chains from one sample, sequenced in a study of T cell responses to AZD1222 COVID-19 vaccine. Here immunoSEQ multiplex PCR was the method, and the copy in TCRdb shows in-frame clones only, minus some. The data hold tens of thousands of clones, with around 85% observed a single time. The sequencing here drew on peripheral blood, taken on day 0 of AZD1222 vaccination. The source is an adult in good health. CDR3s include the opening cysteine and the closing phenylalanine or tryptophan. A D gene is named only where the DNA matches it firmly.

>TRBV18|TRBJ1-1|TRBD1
TGTGCCAGCTCAGGCAGGGGGGACACTGAAGCTTTCTTT
CASSGRGDTEAFF
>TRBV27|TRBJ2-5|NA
TGTGCCAGCAGTCGCGGACGACAAGAGACCCAGTACTTC
CASSRGRQETQYF
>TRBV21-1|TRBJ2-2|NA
TGTGCCAGCAGCAAAAGTCGTTTCATCGGGCTAGCGGGAGGGCTCCAAACCGGGGAGCTGTTTTTT
CASSKSRFIGLAGGLQTGELFF
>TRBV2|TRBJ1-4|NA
TGTGCCAGCACCAGACCAGGCCTGAATGAAAAACTGTTTTTT
CASTRPGLNEKLFF
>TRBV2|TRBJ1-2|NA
TGTGCCAGCAGTGCAGGGTCTGGCTACACCTTC
CASSAGSGYTF
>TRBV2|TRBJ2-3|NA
TGTGCCAGCAGTCTTCAAGAATTTGGCACAGATACGCAGTATTTT
CASSLQEFGTDTQYF
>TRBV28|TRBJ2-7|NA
TGTGCCAGCAGTCCAACCCCTTCTTACGAGCAGTACTTC
CASSPTPSYEQYF
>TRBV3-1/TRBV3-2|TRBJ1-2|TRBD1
TGTGCCAGCAGCCACGGGACAGCCTACACCTTC
CASSHGTAYTF
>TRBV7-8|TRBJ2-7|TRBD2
TGTGCCAGCAGCCTACTAGCGGGAGTCACTCTAGGGGGGCAGTACTTC
CASSLLAGVTLGGQYF
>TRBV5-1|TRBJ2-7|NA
TGCGCCAGCAGCTTGGAGGCTAGGGGGAGCTCCTACGAGCAGTACTTC
CASSLEARGSSYEQYF
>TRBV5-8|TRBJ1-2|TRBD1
TGTGCCAGCAGCTTGCCCGGGACAGGGGGCTATGGCTACACCTTC
CASSLPGTGGYGYTF